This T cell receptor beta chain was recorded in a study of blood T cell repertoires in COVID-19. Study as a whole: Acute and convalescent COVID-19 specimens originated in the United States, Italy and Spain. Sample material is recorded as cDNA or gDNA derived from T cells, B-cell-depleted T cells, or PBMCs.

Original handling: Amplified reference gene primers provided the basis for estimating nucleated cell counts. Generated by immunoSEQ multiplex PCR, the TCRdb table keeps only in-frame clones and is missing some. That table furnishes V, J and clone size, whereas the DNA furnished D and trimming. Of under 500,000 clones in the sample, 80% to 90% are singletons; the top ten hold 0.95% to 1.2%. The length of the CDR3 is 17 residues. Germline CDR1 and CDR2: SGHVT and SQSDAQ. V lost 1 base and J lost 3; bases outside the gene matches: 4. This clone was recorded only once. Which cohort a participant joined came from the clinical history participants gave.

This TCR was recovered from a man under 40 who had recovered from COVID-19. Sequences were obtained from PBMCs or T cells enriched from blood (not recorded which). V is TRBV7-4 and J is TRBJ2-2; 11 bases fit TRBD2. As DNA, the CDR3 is TGTGCCAGCAGCTTAGGTACTAGCGGGAGATACACCGGGGAGCTGTTTTTT. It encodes CASSLGTSGRYTGELFF.